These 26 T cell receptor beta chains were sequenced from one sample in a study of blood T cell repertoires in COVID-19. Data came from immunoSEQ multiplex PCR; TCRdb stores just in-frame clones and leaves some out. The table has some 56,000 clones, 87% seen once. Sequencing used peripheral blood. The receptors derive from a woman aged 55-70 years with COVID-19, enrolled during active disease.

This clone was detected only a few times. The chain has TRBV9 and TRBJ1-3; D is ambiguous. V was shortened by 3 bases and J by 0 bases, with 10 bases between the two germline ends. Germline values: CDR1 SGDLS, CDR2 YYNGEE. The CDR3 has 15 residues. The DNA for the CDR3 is TGTGCCAGCAGCGCCTCGGGGAGCTCTGGAAACACCATATATTTT. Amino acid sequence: CASSASGSSGNTIYF.

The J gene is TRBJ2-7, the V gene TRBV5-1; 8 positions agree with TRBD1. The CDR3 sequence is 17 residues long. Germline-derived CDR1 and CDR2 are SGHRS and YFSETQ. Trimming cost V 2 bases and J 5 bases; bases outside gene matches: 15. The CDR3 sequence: CASSLTRTGNFQDEQYF. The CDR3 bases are TGCGCCAGCAGCTTAACACGGACAGGGAATTTCCAAGACGAGCAGTACTTC.

CDR3 sequence reads: CSASQGDRGYTF. For the CDR3, the DNA is TGCAGTGCTAGTCAAGGGGATCGGGGCTACACCTTC. The chain has TRBV20-1 and TRBJ1-2, with D tentatively TRBD1 (5 bases). V dropped 3 bases and J dropped 8 bases, with 13 bases sitting between them. CDR1 and CDR2 from the germline V gene are DFQATT and SNEGSKA (reference sequence). The CDR3 is 12 amino acids.

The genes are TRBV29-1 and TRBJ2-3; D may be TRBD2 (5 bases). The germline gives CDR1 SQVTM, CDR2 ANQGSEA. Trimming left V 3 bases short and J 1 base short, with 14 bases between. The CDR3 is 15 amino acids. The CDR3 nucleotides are TGCAGCGTTGAGGTATCCGGGGTAGGCACAGATACGCAGTATTTT. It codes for CSVEVSGVGTDTQYF.

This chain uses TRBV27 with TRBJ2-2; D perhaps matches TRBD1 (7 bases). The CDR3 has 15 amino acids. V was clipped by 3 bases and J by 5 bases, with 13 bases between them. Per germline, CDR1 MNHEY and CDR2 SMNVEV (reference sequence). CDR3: CASSLEGARTGELFF. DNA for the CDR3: TGTGCCAGCAGTTTGGAGGGGGCGCGGACCGGGGAGCTGTTTTTT.

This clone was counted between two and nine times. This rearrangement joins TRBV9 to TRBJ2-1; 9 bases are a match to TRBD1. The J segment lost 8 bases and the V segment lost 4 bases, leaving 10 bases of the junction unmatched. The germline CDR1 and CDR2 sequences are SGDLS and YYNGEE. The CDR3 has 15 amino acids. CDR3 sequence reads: CASSLRQGGNDEQFF. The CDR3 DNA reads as TGTGCCAGCAGCCTGAGACAGGGGGGTAACGATGAGCAGTTCTTC. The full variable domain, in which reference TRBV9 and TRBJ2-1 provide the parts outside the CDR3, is DSGVTQTPKHLITATGQRVTLRCSPRSGDLSVYWYQQSLDQGLQFLIQYYNGEERAKGNILERFSAQQFPDLHSELNLSSLELGDSALYFCASSLRQGGNDEQFFGPGTRLTVL.

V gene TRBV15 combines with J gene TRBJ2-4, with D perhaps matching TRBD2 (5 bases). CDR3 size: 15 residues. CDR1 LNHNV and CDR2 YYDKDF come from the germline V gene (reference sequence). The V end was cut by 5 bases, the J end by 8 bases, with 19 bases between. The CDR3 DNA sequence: TGTGCCACCAGCCCAGACGAGGGCCACGGAGACATTCAGTACTTC. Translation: CATSPDEGHGDIQYF.

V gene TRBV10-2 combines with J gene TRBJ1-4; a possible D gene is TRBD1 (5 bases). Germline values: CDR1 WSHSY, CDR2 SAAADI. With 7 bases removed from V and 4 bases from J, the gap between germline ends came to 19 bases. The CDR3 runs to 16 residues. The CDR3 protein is CASKSGGSFGNEKLFF. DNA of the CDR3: TGCGCCAGCAAGAGCGGGGGGTCCTTCGGTAATGAAAAACTGTTTTTT.

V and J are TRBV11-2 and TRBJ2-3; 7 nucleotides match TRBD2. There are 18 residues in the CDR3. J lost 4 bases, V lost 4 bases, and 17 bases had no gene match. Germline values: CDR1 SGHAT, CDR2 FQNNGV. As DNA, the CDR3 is TGTGCCAGCAGCTCTGGGGGTGGGAGGGCTTTCGGAGCAGATACGCAGTATTTT. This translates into CASSSGGGRAFGADTQYF.

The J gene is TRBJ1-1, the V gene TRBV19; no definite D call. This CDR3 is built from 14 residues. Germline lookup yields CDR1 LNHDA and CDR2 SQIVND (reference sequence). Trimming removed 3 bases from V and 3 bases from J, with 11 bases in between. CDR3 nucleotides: TGTGCCAGTAGTATCCGAGGGTCCTACACTGAAGCTTTCTTT. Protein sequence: CASSIRGSYTEAFF.

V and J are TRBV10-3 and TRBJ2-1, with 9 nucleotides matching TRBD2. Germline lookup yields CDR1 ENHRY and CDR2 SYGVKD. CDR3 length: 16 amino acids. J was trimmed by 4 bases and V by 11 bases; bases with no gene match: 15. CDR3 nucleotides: TGTGCCGCCGGTGGTACTAGCGGGTTGAGGTACAATGAGCAGTTCTTC. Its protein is CAAGGTSGLRYNEQFF.

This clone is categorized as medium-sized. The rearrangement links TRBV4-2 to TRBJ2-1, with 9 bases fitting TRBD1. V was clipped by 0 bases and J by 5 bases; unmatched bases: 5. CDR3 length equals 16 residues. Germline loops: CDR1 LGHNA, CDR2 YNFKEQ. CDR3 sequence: CASSQDPGTGNNEQFF. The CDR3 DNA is TGTGCCAGCAGCCAAGATCCTGGGACAGGGAACAATGAGCAGTTCTTC.

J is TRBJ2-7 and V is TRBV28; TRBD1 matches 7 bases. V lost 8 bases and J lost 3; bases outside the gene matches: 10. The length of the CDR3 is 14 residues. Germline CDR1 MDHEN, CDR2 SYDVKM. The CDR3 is CASLRQGSFYEQYF. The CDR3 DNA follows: TGTGCCAGCCTACGACAGGGCAGTTTCTACGAGCAGTACTTC.

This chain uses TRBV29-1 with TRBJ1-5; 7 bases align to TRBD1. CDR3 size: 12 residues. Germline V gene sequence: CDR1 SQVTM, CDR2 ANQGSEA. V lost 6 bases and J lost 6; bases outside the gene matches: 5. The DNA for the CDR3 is TGCAGCGTAAAGACAGGGAGTCAGCCCCAGCATTTT. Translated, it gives CSVKTGSQPQHF.

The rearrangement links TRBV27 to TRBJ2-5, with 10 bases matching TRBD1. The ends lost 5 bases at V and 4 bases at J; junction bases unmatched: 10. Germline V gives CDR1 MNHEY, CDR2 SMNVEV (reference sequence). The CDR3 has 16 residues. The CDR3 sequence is CASSARTGGGGETQYF. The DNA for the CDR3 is TGTGCCAGCAGTGCGCGGACAGGGGGTGGTGGAGAGACCCAGTACTTC.

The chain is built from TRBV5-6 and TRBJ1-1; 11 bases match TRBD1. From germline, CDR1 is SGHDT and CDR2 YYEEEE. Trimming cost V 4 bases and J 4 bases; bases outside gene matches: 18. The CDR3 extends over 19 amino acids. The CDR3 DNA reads TGTGCCAGCAGCCCCTACCTTTCAGGACAGGGGGCCTGGGGCACTGAAGCTTTCTTT. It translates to CASSPYLSGQGAWGTEAFF.

The CDR3 here is CASSLSYEQYF. The CDR3 bases are TGTGCCAGCAGTCTTTCCTACGAGCAGTACTTC. The chain couples TRBV25-1 to TRBJ2-7, with D unresolved. Germline V gene sequence: CDR1 MGHDK, CDR2 SYGVNS. The CDR3 runs to 11 residues. Trimming shortened V by 5 bases and J by 1 base, and 3 bases separated the two germline ends.

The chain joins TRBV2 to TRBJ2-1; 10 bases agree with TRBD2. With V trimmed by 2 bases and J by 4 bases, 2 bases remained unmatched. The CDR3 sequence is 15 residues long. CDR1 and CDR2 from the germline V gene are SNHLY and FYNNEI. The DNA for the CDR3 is TGTGCCAGCAGTGAATTAGCGGGAGGATACAATGAGCAGTTCTTC. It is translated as CASSELAGGYNEQFF.

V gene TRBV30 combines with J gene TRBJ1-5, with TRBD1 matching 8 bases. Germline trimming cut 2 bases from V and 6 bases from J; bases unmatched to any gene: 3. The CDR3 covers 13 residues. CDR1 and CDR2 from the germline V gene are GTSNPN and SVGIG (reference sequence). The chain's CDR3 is CAWSTGGGQPQHF. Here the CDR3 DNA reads TGTGCCTGGAGTACAGGGGGTGGTCAGCCCCAGCATTTT.

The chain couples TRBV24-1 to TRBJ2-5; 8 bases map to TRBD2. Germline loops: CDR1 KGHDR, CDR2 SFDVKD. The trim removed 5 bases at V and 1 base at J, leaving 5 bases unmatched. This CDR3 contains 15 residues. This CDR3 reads CATSGSLAAQETQYF. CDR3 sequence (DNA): TGTGCCACCAGTGGCTCACTAGCGGCCCAAGAGACCCAGTACTTC.

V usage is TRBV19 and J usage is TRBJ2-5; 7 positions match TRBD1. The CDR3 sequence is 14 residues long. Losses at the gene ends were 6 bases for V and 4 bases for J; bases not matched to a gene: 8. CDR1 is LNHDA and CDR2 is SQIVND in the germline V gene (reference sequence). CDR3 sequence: CASRKGGSVETQYF. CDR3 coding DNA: TGTGCCAGTAGAAAAGGGGGCTCGGTAGAGACCCAGTACTTC.

The CDR3 region has the DNA TGTGCCAGCAGTAGATCTCGGAACTATGGCTACACCTTC. This encodes CASSRSRNYGYTF. The chain combines TRBV2 with TRBJ1-2; no definite D call. The CDR3 runs 13 residues. The V gene's germline CDR1 is SNHLY and CDR2 FYNNEI. Trimming cost V 5 bases and J 2 bases, with 9 bases left between them.

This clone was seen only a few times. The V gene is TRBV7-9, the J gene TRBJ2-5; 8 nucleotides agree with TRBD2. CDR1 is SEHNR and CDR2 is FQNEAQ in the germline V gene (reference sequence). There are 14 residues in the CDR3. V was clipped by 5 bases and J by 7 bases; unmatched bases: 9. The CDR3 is CASSRRTSLVTQYF. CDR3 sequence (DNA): TGTGCCAGCAGCAGGAGGACTAGCTTAGTGACCCAGTACTTC.

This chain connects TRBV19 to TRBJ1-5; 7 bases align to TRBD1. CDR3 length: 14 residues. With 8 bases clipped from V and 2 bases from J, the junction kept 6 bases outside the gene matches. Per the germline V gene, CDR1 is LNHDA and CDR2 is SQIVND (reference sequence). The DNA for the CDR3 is TGTGCCAGTGATGAGGGGACAGGCAATCAGCCCCAGCATTTT. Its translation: CASDEGTGNQPQHF. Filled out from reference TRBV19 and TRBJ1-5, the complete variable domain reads DGGITQSPKYLFRKEGQNVTLSCEQNLNHDAMYWYRQDPGQGLRLIYYSQIVNDFQKGDIAEGYSVSREKKESFPLTVTSAQKNPTAFYLCASDEGTGNQPQHFGDGTRLSIL.

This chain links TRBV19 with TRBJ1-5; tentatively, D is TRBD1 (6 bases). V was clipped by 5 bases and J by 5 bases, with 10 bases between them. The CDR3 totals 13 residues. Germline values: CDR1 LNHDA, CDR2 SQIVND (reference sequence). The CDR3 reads CASSLTGDQPQHF. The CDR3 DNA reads TGTGCCAGTAGTCTGACAGGTGATCAGCCCCAGCATTTT.

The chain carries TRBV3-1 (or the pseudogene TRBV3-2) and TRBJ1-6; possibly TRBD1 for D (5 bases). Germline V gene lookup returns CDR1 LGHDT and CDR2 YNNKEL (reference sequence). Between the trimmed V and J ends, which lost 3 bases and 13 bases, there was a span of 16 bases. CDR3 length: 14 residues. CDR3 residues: CASSQTTAPVPLHF. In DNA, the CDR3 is TGTGCCAGCAGCCAGACGACAGCCCCAGTCCCCCTCCACTTT.